This entry describes one T cell receptor (beta chain). As yet, its antigen is unknown. Data came from immunoSEQ multiplex PCR; TCRdb stores just in-frame clones and leaves some out. Found here are about 25,000 clones, roughly 90% of them singletons; the top ten hold about 2.3%. Noted time point: roughly 12 months of natalizumab therapy. The CDR3 totals 17 residues. Germline V gene data show CDR1 as SGHTA and CDR2 as FQGNSA. Losses at the gene ends were 6 bases for V and 1 base for J; bases not matched to a gene: 10. This entry belongs to a study of multiple sclerosis patients with progressive multifocal leukoencephalopathy. Study conclusions and caveats: Findings may reflect JC virus infection or just general immunocompromise.

Here the sequenced sample was PBMCs, taken from a patient treated with natalizumab. This sequence originates from a man between 25 and 39 years old with multiple sclerosis. The chain is built from TRBV7-2 and TRBJ1-3; 9 nucleotides align to TRBD1. CDR3 bases: TGTGCCAGCAGGGCCGGGACAGGGTTCAAATCTGGAAACACCATATATTTT. Amino acids: CASRAGTGFKSGNTIYF.